These 18 T cell receptor beta chains share one sample of origin, sequenced in a study of cytomegalovirus exposure and HLA in healthy donors. Primers for the PCR totalled 60 Vbeta and 13 Jbeta. Clones were sequenced by immunoSEQ multiplex PCR, and TCRdb holds only the in-frame ones, with some missing. This sample carries approximately 30,000 clones, with roughly 2% going to the ten biggest clones. The material sequenced was PBMCs. These receptors were collected from a woman aged 40 to 50 in good health and CMV-seropositive.

The rearrangement uses TRBV19 and TRBJ2-7; 7 bases agree with TRBD1. With 4 bases clipped from V and 5 bases from J, the junction kept 5 bases outside the gene matches. CDR1 and CDR2 (germline): LNHDA, SQIVND (reference sequence). This CDR3 comprises 13 residues. CDR3 DNA: TGTGCCAGTAGTAACAGGGGCGGAGACGAGCAGTACTTC. It yields the protein CASSNRGGDEQYF. Supplemented by reference TRBV19 and TRBJ2-7, the full variable domain reads DGGITQSPKYLFRKEGQNVTLSCEQNLNHDAMYWYRQDPGQGLRLIYYSQIVNDFQKGDIAEGYSVSREKKESFPLTVTSAQKNPTAFYLCASSNRGGDEQYFGPGTRLTVT.

The chain couples TRBV6-4 to TRBJ1-5; TRBD1 agrees at 10 bases. This CDR3 is built from 13 residues. The germline CDR1 and CDR2 sequences are MRHNA and SNTAGT. V was pared by 6 bases and J by 7 bases, with 3 bases of the junction left unmatched. The CDR3 spells CASSQTGGQPQHF. CDR3 sequence (DNA): TGTGCCAGCAGCCAGACAGGGGGCCAGCCCCAGCATTTT.

The chain links TRBV19 to TRBJ2-5; D gene ambiguous. The CDR3 length is 14 residues. The germline V gene has CDR1 LNHDA and CDR2 SQIVND (reference sequence). V lost 5 bases and J lost 7, with 17 bases in between. As DNA, the CDR3 is TGTGCCAGTAGTTCAGACCCAGGTAGTGGGACCCAGTACTTC. It is translated as CASSSDPGSGTQYF.

The gene calls are TRBV6-5 and TRBJ2-7; tentatively, D is TRBD1 (5 bases). This CDR3 is built from 13 residues. From germline, CDR1 is MNHEY and CDR2 SVGAGI. The V gene lost 6 bases and the J gene lost 6 bases, with 15 bases spanning the gap. CDR3 nucleotide sequence: TGTGCCAGCAGCCTACACCCCGACAGCGAGCAGTACTTC. It codes for CASSLHPDSEQYF.

V and J are TRBV19 and TRBJ1-6; D perhaps matches TRBD1 (6 bases). The length of the CDR3 is 14 residues. Germline V gene lookup returns CDR1 LNHDA and CDR2 SQIVND (reference sequence). The CDR3 nucleotides are TGTGCGTCAGCAGGGGCCACCTATAATTCACCCCTCCACTTT. The encoded protein is CASAGATYNSPLHF.

The chain recombines TRBV6-1 with TRBJ1-5, with 7 bases fitting TRBD1. The V gene end was trimmed by 10 bases and the J gene end by 4 bases; junction bases not matched to a gene: 1. The CDR3 spans 11 residues. Germline loops: CDR1 MNHNS, CDR2 SASEGT. The CDR3 protein is CATGGNQPQHF. CDR3 coding DNA: TGTGCCACAGGGGGAAATCAGCCCCAGCATTTT.

The rearrangement joins TRBV6-5 to TRBJ2-1; a possible D gene is TRBD2 (5 bases). V lost 3 bases and J 10 bases, leaving 16 bases between the germline ends. There are 14 residues in the CDR3. Germline V CDR1 and CDR2: MNHEY, SVGAGI. The CDR3 nucleotides are TGTGCCAGCAGTTATTACCCTAGCTTTGGGGAGCAGTTCTTC. Translated, it gives CASSYYPSFGEQFF.

V usage is TRBV19 and J usage is TRBJ1-2; tentatively, D is TRBD1 (6 bases). Germline CDR1 reads LNHDA; CDR2 reads SQIVND (reference sequence). Trimming cost V 1 base and J 0 bases, with 18 bases left between them. The length of the CDR3 is 18 residues. The chain's CDR3 is CASSIALGQNLANYGYTF. CDR3 in DNA: TGTGCCAGTAGTATAGCCCTCGGACAGAATTTAGCTAACTATGGCTACACCTTC.

The gene calls are TRBV6-1 and TRBJ2-2, with 9 nucleotides matching TRBD1. This CDR3 has 14 residues. Germline V gene lookup returns CDR1 MNHNS and CDR2 SASEGT. J lost 4 bases, V lost 9 bases, and 6 bases had no gene match. The CDR3 DNA reads as TGTGCCAGTAGGGACAGGGATTTCACCGGGGAGCTGTTTTTT. This codes for CASRDRDFTGELFF.

The chain joins TRBV28 to TRBJ1-3; D is uncertain. V lost 1 base, J lost 2 bases, and 12 bases lay in between. CDR1 MDHEN and CDR2 SYDVKM come from the germline V gene. The CDR3 consists of 16 residues. CDR3 loop: CASSLLAGPPGNTIYF. DNA for the CDR3: TGTGCCAGCAGTTTATTGGCGGGTCCCCCTGGAAACACCATATATTTT.

The chain combines TRBV28 with TRBJ1-5; 7 bases align to TRBD1. The CDR3 contains 17 residues. V lost 2 bases and J lost 3; bases outside the gene matches: 10. Germline V gives CDR1 MDHEN, CDR2 SYDVKM. The CDR3 region has the DNA TGTGCCAGCAGTTTACTCGCCTCCGGGACAGTCAATCAGCCCCAGCATTTT. The encoded protein is CASSLLASGTVNQPQHF.

The rearrangement links TRBV5-8 to TRBJ2-7; 13 positions agree with TRBD2. The V and J ends lost 3 bases and 9 bases, in that order; junction bases with no gene match: 6. Germline CDR1 SGHTS, CDR2 YDEGEE. The CDR3 is made up of 14 amino acids. The CDR3 DNA follows: TGTGCCAGCAGCTCCCGGACTAGCGGGAGTTCGCAGTACTTC. This translates into CASSSRTSGSSQYF.

The CDR3 DNA reads as TGTGCCAGCAGCCAACTAGACAGGGGCTACAATGAGCAGTTCTTC. This sequence encodes CASSQLDRGYNEQFF. The chain couples TRBV4-2 to TRBJ2-1; 8 bases are a match to TRBD1. From germline, CDR1 is LGHNA and CDR2 YNFKEQ. The length of the CDR3 is 15 residues. With V trimmed by 2 bases and J by 3 bases, 3 bases remained unmatched.

The J gene is TRBJ2-5, the V gene TRBV20-1, with D possibly matching TRBD2 (5 bases). Trimming stripped 8 bases from V and 3 bases from J, with 10 bases between. The CDR3 runs to 11 residues. The germline gives CDR1 DFQATT, CDR2 SNEGSKA (reference sequence). This CDR3 is CSPAGKETQYF. The CDR3 region has the DNA TGCAGTCCCGCCGGGAAAGAGACCCAGTACTTC.

CDR3 residues: CASSQDRGETQYF. CDR3 in DNA: TGCGCCAGCAGCCAAGATCGGGGAGAGACCCAGTACTTC. The chain is built from TRBV4-3 and TRBJ2-5; maybe TRBD2 (5 bases). V lost 0 bases to trimming and J lost 4 bases, with 6 bases between them. Germline V gives CDR1 LGHNA, CDR2 YSLEER. The CDR3 covers 13 residues.

The rearrangement uses TRBV5-4 and TRBJ2-1; TRBD2 is a possible D gene (5 bases). Trimming cost V 0 bases and J 0 bases, with 13 bases left between them. CDR1 SGHNT and CDR2 YYREEE come from the germline V gene (reference sequence). The CDR3 has 17 amino acids. As DNA, the CDR3 is TGTGCCAGCAGCTTGGAAGGCGGGTTACCCTCCTACAATGAGCAGTTCTTC. This gives the protein CASSLEGGLPSYNEQFF.

The V call is TRBV29-1, the J call TRBJ1-1, with a tentative D call TRBD1 (5 bases). The CDR3 contains 11 residues. Per the germline V gene, CDR1 is SQVTM and CDR2 is ANQGSEA. V shed 8 bases and J shed 5 bases, with 12 bases lying between them. CDR3 sequence (DNA): TGCAGCTCCGGGGGTTGGACTGAAGCTTTCTTT. Its protein product is CSSGGWTEAFF.

V usage is TRBV28 and J usage is TRBJ1-5; the match to TRBD1 covers 9 bases. V gave up 4 bases and J gave up 4 bases; unmatched junction bases: 8. CDR1 and CDR2 (germline): MDHEN, SYDVKM. The CDR3 contains 16 residues. The CDR3 nucleotides read TGTGCCAGCAGTTACCACCGGGACAGGGTAAATCAGCCCCAGCATTTT. This encodes CASSYHRDRVNQPQHF.